A single TCR beta chain is shown here with its context. Antigen unknown. The entry originates in a study of cytomegalovirus exposure and HLA in healthy donors. There are 17 residues in the CDR3. The germline V gene encodes CDR1 LGHNT and CDR2 FRNRAP. Trimming removed 0 bases at V and 0 bases at J, with 12 bases between. Use of 60 Vbeta and 13 Jbeta primers characterized the PCR. Sequencing used immunoSEQ multiplex PCR; TCRdb keeps in-frame clones, though not all of them. Seen here are more than 250,000 clones, about 87% observed once, and the top ten hold roughly 2.1%. The study sampled nominally healthy donors, though unrecorded immune exposures were likely. Study-wide results and limits: Prediction of most subjects' HLA-A and HLA-B alleles by TCR beta sequences was reportedly accurate.

The sequenced material came from PBMCs. This sequence was found in a woman younger than 30 in good health and CMV-seronegative. The chain employs TRBV12-5 and TRBJ1-5; unclear D gene. The CDR3 DNA follows: TGTGCTAGTGGTTTGGTAACAACACTATATAGCAATCAGCCCCAGCATTTT. Protein sequence: CASGLVTTLYSNQPQHF.